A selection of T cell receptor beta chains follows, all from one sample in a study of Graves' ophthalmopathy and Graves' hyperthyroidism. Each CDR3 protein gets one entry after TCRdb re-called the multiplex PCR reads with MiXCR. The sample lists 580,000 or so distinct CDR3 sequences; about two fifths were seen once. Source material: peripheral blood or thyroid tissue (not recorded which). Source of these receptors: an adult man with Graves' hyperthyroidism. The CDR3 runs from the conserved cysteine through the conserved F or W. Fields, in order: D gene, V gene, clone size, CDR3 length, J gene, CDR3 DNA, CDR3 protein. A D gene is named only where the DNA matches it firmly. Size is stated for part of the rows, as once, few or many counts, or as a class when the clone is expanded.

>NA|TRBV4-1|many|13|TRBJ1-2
TGCGCCAGCAGCCAAGTGTCCGGGGGTGGCTACACCTTC
CASSQVSGGGYTF
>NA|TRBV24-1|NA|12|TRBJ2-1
TGTGCCACCAGTGAGGGGTTCAATGAGCAGTTCTTC
CATSEGFNEQFF
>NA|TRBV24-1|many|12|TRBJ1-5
TGTGCCACCAGTGCCGGGACTGGGCCCCAGCATTTT
CATSAGTGPQHF
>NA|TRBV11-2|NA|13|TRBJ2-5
TGTGCCAGCAACCCTGGACAGCAAGAGACCCAGTACTTC
CASNPGQQETQYF
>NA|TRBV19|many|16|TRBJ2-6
TGTGCCAGTAGTAGACGTACAGGGTCTGGGGCCAACGTCCTGACTTTC
CASSRRTGSGANVLTF
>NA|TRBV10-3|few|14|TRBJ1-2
TGTGCCATCAGTGATGTACAGAATATCTATGGCTACACCTTC
CAISDVQNIYGYTF
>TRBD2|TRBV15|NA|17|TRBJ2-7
TGTGCCACCAGCAAACCTGGGACTAGCGGGAGTTTCGTCGAGCAGTACTTC
CATSKPGTSGSFVEQYF
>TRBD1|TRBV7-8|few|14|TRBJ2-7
TGTGCCAGCAGCCAAGGTGCAGGGGGCTACGAGCAGTACTTC
CASSQGAGGYEQYF
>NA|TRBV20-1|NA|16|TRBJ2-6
TGCAGTGCGACGGGGGACGGGGAACCTGGGGCCAACGTCCTGACTTTC
CSATGDGEPGANVLTF
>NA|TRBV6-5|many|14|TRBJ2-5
TGTGCCAGCAGTCCCTCACTAGACCCACAGGCCCAGTACTTC
CASSPSLDPQAQYF
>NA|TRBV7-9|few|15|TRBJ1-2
TGTGCCAGCAGCTTAGGGTCAGCGGGGGACTATGGCTACACCTTC
CASSLGSAGDYGYTF
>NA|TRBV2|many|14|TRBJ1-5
TGTGCCAGCAGTGGACAGTATAGCAATCAGCCCCAGCATTTT
CASSGQYSNQPQHF
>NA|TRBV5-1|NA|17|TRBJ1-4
TGCGCCAGCAGCTTGGGATCTCAGCGGGCAACTAATGAAAAACTGTTTTTT
CASSLGSQRATNEKLFF
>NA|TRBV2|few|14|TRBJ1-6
TGTGCCAGCAGTTTGACAGTAAATAATTCACCCCTCCACTTT
CASSLTVNNSPLHF
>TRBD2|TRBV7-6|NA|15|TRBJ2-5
TGTGCCAGCAGCTTATTGTTGCGGGAGCAAGAGACCCAGTACTTC
CASSLLLREQETQYF
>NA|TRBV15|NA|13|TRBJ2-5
TGTGCCACCAGCAGAGATCCGGAAGAGACCCAGTACTTC
CATSRDPEETQYF
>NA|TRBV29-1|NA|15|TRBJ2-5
TGCAGCGCAGGTGGAGGCTGGTCCTACAATGAGACCCAGTACTTC
CSAGGGWSYNETQYF
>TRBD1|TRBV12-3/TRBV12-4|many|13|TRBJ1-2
TGTGCCAGCAGGCGGACAGGGATCGATGGCTACACCTTC
CASRRTGIDGYTF
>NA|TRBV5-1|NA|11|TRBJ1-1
TGCGCCAGCAGCTTGCCGACGGGAGCTTTCTTT
CASSLPTGAFF
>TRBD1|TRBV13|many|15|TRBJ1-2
TGTGCCAGCAGCTTCCGGACAGGGGGCGACTATGGCTACACCTTC
CASSFRTGGDYGYTF
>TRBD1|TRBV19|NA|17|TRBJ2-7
TGTGCCAGTAGCGAGGAAAACATGGACAGGGGGGACTACGAGCAGTACTTC
CASSEENMDRGDYEQYF
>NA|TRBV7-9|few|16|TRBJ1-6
TGTGCCAGCAGCTCTCCGGGGGGTAGGGAGGATTCACCCCTCCACTTT
CASSSPGGREDSPLHF
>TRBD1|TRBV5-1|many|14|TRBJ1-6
TGCGCCAGCCGATGGGACAGCGGATCCTCACCCCTCCACTTT
CASRWDSGSSPLHF
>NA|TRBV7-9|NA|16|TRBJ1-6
TGTGCCAGCAGACCGGAGCGCAGCTCCTATAATTCACCCCTCCACTTT
CASRPERSSYNSPLHF
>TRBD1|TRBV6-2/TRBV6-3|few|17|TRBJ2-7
TGTGCCAGCAGTCATTTAAACAGGGGCGCCTTATCCTACGAGCAGTACTTC
CASSHLNRGALSYEQYF
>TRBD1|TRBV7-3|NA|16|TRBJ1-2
TGTGCCAGCAGCTGCCTAAAGTGGACAGGGGAGGATGGCTACACCTTC
CASSCLKWTGEDGYTF
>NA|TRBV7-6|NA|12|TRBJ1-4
TGTGCCAGCAGCGTAGGGACGGTAAAACTGTTTTTT
CASSVGTVKLFF
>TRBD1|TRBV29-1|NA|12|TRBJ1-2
TGCAGCAGTAACAGGGGCTCTTATGGCTACACCTTC
CSSNRGSYGYTF
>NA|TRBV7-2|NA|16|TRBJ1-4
TGTGCCAGCAGCTTAGGTGATTACACAACTAATGAAAAACTGTTTTTT
CASSLGDYTTNEKLFF
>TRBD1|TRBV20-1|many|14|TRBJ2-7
TGCAGTGCTCTGACAGGGGACCTATCCTACGAGCAGTACTTC
CSALTGDLSYEQYF
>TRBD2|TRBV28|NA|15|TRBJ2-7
TGTGCCAGCAGTTTTGCCGGACTAGCCTCCTACGAGCAGTACTTC
CASSFAGLASYEQYF
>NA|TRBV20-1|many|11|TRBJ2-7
TGCAGTGCTAGGGCCCCCGGGGAGCAGTACTTC
CSARAPGEQYF
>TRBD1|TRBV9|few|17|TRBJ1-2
TGTGCCAGCAGCTTCGGGACAGGGGGCGCACCTAACTATGGCTACACCTTC
CASSFGTGGAPNYGYTF
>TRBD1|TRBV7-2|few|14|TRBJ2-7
TGTGCCAGCAGCCTCCGCGAAAGGGGGCACGAGCAGTACTTC
CASSLRERGHEQYF
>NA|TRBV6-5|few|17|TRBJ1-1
TGTGCCAGCAGTTACCGCGAACAGGTGGGGATGAACACTGAAGCTTTCTTT
CASSYREQVGMNTEAFF
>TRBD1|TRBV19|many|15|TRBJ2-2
TGTGCCAGTAGTCGACAGGGGGCGGACACCGGGGAGCTGTTTTTT
CASSRQGADTGELFF
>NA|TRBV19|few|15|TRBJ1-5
TGTGCCAGTAGTATGACCGGGGGCTCCAATCAGCCCCAGCATTTT
CASSMTGGSNQPQHF
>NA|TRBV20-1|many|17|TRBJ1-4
TGCAGTGCTAGAGAGCTGGCACCGATTGCAACTAATGAAAAACTGTTTTTT
CSARELAPIATNEKLFF
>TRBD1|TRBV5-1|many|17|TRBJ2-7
TGCGCCAGCAGCTCCATCGGTCAGGGGGCTACGCCCTACGAGCAGTACTTC
CASSSIGQGATPYEQYF
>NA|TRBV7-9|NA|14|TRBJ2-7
TGTGCCAGCAGCTTGACCGGGCCAAACAATGAGCAGTACTTC
CASSLTGPNNEQYF
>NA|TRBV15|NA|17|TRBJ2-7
TGTGCCACCAGCAGAGTCATCGGGACCCAAGTCCTCTACGAGCAGTACTTC
CATSRVIGTQVLYEQYF